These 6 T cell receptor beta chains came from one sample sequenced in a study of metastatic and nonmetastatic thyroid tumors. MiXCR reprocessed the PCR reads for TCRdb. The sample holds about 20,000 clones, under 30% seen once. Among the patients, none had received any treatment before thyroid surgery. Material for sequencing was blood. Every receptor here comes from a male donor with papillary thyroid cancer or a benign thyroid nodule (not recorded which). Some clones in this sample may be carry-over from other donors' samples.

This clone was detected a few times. CDR3 region: CASRRQGVGTGELFF. CDR3 sequence (DNA): TGTGCCAGCCGAAGGCAGGGTGTGGGCACCGGGGAGCTGTTTTTT. This chain joins TRBV6-2 or TRBV6-3 and TRBJ2-2, with D tentatively TRBD1 (5 bases). The CDR3 length is 15 residues. V lost 8 bases and J lost 4, with 17 bases in between. Germline-derived CDR1 and CDR2 are MNHEY and SVGEGT.

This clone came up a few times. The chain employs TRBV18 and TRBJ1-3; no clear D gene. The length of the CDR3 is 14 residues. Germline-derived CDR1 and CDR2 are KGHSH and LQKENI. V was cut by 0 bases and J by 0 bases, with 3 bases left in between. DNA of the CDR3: TGTGCCAGCTCACCACCGCTCTCTGGAAACACCATATATTTT. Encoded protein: CASSPPLSGNTIYF.

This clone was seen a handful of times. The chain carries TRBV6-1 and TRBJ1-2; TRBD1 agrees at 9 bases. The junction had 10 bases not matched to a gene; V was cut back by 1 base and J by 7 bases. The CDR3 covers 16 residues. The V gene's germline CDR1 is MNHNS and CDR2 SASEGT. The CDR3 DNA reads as TGTGCCAGCAGTGAAGGCGCTGCGGACAGGGGTTTTGGCTACACCTTC. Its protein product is CASSEGAADRGFGYTF.

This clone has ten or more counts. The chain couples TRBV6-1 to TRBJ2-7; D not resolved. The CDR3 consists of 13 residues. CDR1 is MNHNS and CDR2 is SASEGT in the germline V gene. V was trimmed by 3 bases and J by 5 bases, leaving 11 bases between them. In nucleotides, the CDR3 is TGTGCCAGCAGTGACCTGGGGTCCCACGAGCAGTACTTC. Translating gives CASSDLGSHEQYF.

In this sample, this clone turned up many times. The CDR3 DNA follows: TGCAGTGCAGAAGCGGGTAGCTCCTACAATGAGCAGTTCTTC. Protein product: CSAEAGSSYNEQFF. The gene calls are TRBV20-1 and TRBJ2-1, with TRBD2 as a possible D gene (6 bases). The germline gives CDR1 DFQATT, CDR2 SNEGSKA (reference sequence). Trimming took off 6 bases at V and 0 bases at J, with 12 bases between the two ends. The CDR3 sequence is 14 residues long.

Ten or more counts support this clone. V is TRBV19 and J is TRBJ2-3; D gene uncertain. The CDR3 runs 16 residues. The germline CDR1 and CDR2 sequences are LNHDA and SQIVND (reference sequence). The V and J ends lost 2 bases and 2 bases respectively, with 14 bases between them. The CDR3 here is CASSITQHSPTDTQYF. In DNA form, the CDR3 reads TGTGCCAGTAGTATAACCCAACACAGCCCCACAGATACGCAGTATTTT.